This T cell receptor (beta chain) was recorded in a study of regulatory T cells in long-lasting Graves disease (dated by TCRdb to 2020 to 2023). In terms of the full investigation: In the newly diagnosed Graves' disease group, patients had been taking antithyroid drugs for less than 3 months. Peripheral blood TCR sequencing and RNA sequencing compared persistent Graves' disease patients with newly diagnosed Graves' disease patients. The study took place in China and was registered as a clinical trial. A total of about 35 samples underwent TCR sequencing: approximately 13 from persistent and roughly 20 from newly diagnosed Graves' disease patients.

In light of the paper, this sample's time point label describes: newly diagnosed GD, antithyroid drugs for less than 3 months. For both TCR sequencing and RNA sequencing, RNA was extracted from PBMCs using TRIzol. The diagnosis of Graves' disease was made according to American Thyroid Association guidelines. Recruitment of patients was carried out at an endocrinology department in Xi'an, China. Each patient gave approximately 9 milliliters of peripheral blood, collected in an EDTA anticoagulant tube. Ficoll Paque Plus density gradient separation was used to isolate PBMCs, and no further T cell sorting was done. An Agilent 2100 Bioanalyzer and agarose gel were used to check RNA quality, and a NanoDrop 2000 was used to measure RNA concentration. Overall study results and their limits: Persistent Graves' disease patients showed lower TCR Shannon entropy and fewer highly expanded clones than newly diagnosed patients, suggesting clonal expansion. Persistent patients shared more public clonotypes among themselves (around 3,000) than newly diagnosed patients did (approximately 970). Sequencing and analysis were restricted to the TCR beta chain. Peripheral blood alone was examined, since thyroid tissue, which constituted the primary lesion, could not be accessed. The small sample size was acknowledged by the authors as a limitation that may reduce accuracy. Persistent disease showed preferential use of TRBV28, TRBJ1-2 and TRBJ2-5, whereas newly diagnosed disease favored TRBV20-1 and TRBJ2-1.

To prepare the library, multiplex PCR was applied. These reads were obtained on an Illumina HiSeq 4000. CDR3 regions were amplified by Arm-PCR with iRepertoire HTBI primers to construct TCR beta libraries. PCR products were gel purified before sequencing. From the authors' description of their analysis: Across samples, around 62 TRBV and 13 to 15 TRBJ segments were identified and used for gene usage analysis of CDR3 amino acid clonotypes. COPE and FqMerger were used to merge the filtered high-quality paired reads into contigs. BLAST was used to align contigs to the IMGT TRBV, TRBD and TRBJ reference genes, and CDR3 was defined following IMGT. Highly expanded clones were defined as clonotypes with a frequency above 0.1%. Repertoire diversity was measured by Shannon entropy, and V-J evenness by the Gini coefficient. Clonotypes shared by more than one individual were considered public. TCRdb reprocessed the public reads (quality trimming at Q25 with fastp, clone calling with MiXCR) and kept in-frame beta chains. One record per CDR3 amino acid sequence lists the most common genes and DNA. The V and J calls were determined by TCRdb, not by the authors. Within this sample are more than 300,000 distinct CDR3 sequences, with roughly 10% of them counted one time only. 15% to 20% of the sample comes from the top ten.

The sample holds many counts of this clonotype. What antigen it recognizes has not been identified. Base qualities are not provided; no much larger clone lies one nucleotide away. V ends up 4 bases short and J 6 bases short, with an unmatched junction base count of 14. The CDR3, from cysteine to phenylalanine, totals 17 residues. Kept here is only the CDR3 DNA, which spans 51 bases and is read in frame from base 1. Taken from the germline V gene (reference sequence), the CDR1 and CDR2 loops are DFQATT and SNEGSKA. These data were also filed under a second study, of T cells in Graves' hyperthyroidism and ophthalmopathy. As the second study states: A patient counted as having stable Graves' hyperthyroidism if no progression to ophthalmopathy occurred over 18 months of follow-up. Hyperthyroidism patients were aged 18 to 65 years and newly diagnosed, with disease duration of less than 2 months. Patients with uncontrolled infections, other autoimmune diseases, pregnancy or lactation were excluded. Diagnoses relied on clinical symptoms, serum thyroxine and TRAb, thyroid ultrasound and orbital computed tomography. A first-round RT-PCR of the TCR CDR3 used the HTBI primer set with the Qiagen OneStep RT-PCR kit. Most expanded thyroid clonotypes (frequency above 0.001) were also found in blood, which suggests that blood repertoires may mirror thyroid immune responses. Ophthalmopathy was separated from stable hyperthyroidism by a 13 V-J signature model, with over 85% sensitivity and 81% to 82% specificity obtained in cross-validation and 80%/75% obtained in testing. In validation, progression to ophthalmopathy was predicted by the model with nearly 71% sensitivity and 72% to 85% specificity, a median of approximately 6.5 months before onset. To identify TCR V-J signatures that set the groups apart, the researchers used a discovery cohort of about a hundred patients, made up of 43 with Graves' ophthalmopathy and 57 with stable Graves' hyperthyroidism. Prospective prediction of ophthalmopathy was tested in an independent validation cohort of fewer than 20 hyperthyroidism patients and 17 patients who later progressed to ophthalmopathy. The roughly 100 discovery patients were randomly divided into training and test sets at a 7:3 ratio. The study also compared thyroid tissue and blood T-cell repertoires from roughly six Graves' hyperthyroidism patients. Following sampling, methimazole starting at 30 mg daily was given to hyperthyroidism patients, and high-dose intravenous methylprednisolone was given to ophthalmopathy patients. Libraries were constructed in a second round of multiplex PCR, after which size selection and purification were performed. Paired-end sequencing of the libraries was performed with 100 bp reads on an Illumina HiSeq2000. SOAPnuke was used to process the raw data, removing reads that contained adapters or uncalled bases, had a mean Phred below 15, or lacked an exact match to the constant primer or identifier. High-quality paired reads were merged with COPE v1.2.5, and unique nucleotide sequences were defined as clonotypes. MiTCR v1.1 was used to align the clonotypes against IMGT TRBV, TRBD and TRBJ reference segments. Analysis was restricted to V-J combinations with a frequency above 0.0001, which covered 98% to 99.2% of repertoires. A TCS score was defined as the ratio of F50 (clonal expansion) to E x V (chaos), with BLOSUM62-based TCRdist applied between CDR3 peptides within each V-J. Welch's t-statistics and random forest reduced 514 V-J features to 13, which were used in a naive Bayes classifier (R e1071). Sample size was not statistically predetermined, and investigators were not blinded to group allocation. TCR Vbeta CDR3 sequencing of roughly 140 peripheral blood samples (about 45 ophthalmopathy, over 70 hyperthyroidism and approximately 17 progressor patients) is reported in the paper.

This sequence uses TRBV20-1 and TRBJ2-7; 14 central bases correspond to TRBD2. The TCR sequence derives from a woman younger than 35 with Graves disease. Donor details come from another sample of the same person, matched by shared clones. This specimen was peripheral blood mononuclear cells (PBMCs), taken at new diagnosis, from a patient treated with antithyroid drugs. This receptor carries the CDR3 CSANGLAGGFTSLEQYF. In nucleotides, the sequence is TGCAGTGCTAACGGACTAGCGGGGGGTTTCACCTCTCTCGAGCAGTACTTC.